Listed below are T cell receptor beta chains from one sample, sequenced in a study of CD4 T cells in relation to SARS-CoV-2 and coronaviruses. The protocol was immunoSEQ multiplex PCR, while the TCRdb copy is restricted to in-frame clones and leaves out a portion. Among about 20,000 clones listed, around 80% were seen once. These receptors' targets are unknown. The specimen was CD4+ T cells from PBMCs, cultured in vitro. These receptors all stem from a human donor in good health. Both conserved end residues are part of each CDR3. The order of the fields is J gene, D gene, clone size, V gene, CDR3 DNA, CDR3 protein. The D gene is left open where the match is weak. Some rows have no size entry. The others give once, few or many, or a class for an expanded clone.

>TRBJ2-7|TRBD2|once|TRBV20-1
TGCAGTGCTAGTCGTCTAGCGGAGAACTACGAGCAGTACTTC
CSASRLAENYEQYF
>TRBJ2-5|TRBD1|-|TRBV7-6
TGTGCCAGCAGCGGGGGGACAGGGCTAGGACAGACCCAGTACTTC
CASSGGTGLGQTQYF
>TRBJ2-5|-|-|TRBV28
TGTGCCAGCAGTATCTTCCAGGGTTGGGGAGAGACCCAGTACTTC
CASSIFQGWGETQYF
>TRBJ1-6|TRBD1|-|TRBV19
TGTGCCAGTAGTAAGCTCACGAATCAGGGGGCGCGGGGGAATTCACCCCTCCACTTT
CASSKLTNQGARGNSPLHF
>TRBJ1-2|-|-|TRBV3-1/TRBV3-2
TGTGCCAGCAGCCTTAGACCCACGGCGGACTATGGCTACACCTTC
CASSLRPTADYGYTF
>TRBJ2-2|-|-|TRBV3-1/TRBV3-2
TGTGCCAGCAGCCAAGATGGGGTAATCGGGGAGCTGTTTTTT
CASSQDGVIGELFF
>TRBJ1-2|TRBD1|-|TRBV5-1
TGCGCCAGCAGCCCAAACAGGGGGCCTCATGGCTACACCTTC
CASSPNRGPHGYTF
>TRBJ1-2|-|medium-sized|TRBV20-1
TGCAGTGCTAGAGGGATAGGCGGCTACACCTTC
CSARGIGGYTF
>TRBJ1-3|-|-|TRBV6-1
TGTGCCAGCAGTGATGGACAGACCCTCGGAAACACCATATATTTT
CASSDGQTLGNTIYF
>TRBJ2-5|-|-|TRBV27
TGTGCCAGCAGTTCTATATCCCAAGAGACCCAGTACTTC
CASSSISQETQYF
>TRBJ2-1|-|-|TRBV12-5
TGTGCTAGTGGTTTGGTACTCGGTAGAAGGGCTTCCAATGAGCAGTTCTTC
CASGLVLGRRASNEQFF
>TRBJ2-7|TRBD1|once|TRBV19
TGTGCCAGTAGCGGACAGGGAATTGGCGAGCAGTACTTC
CASSGQGIGEQYF
>TRBJ2-1|-|-|TRBV14
TGTGCCAGCAGCCCCCGGCTGCGACTAGAGCAGTTCTTC
CASSPRLRLEQFF
>TRBJ2-3|-|-|TRBV5-1
TGCGCCAGCAGCTTGCGGGCAGGGGACACAGATACGCAGTATTTT
CASSLRAGDTDTQYF
>TRBJ2-5|TRBD2|-|TRBV30
TGTGCCTGGCGTCCTAGCGGGCCGGTGTATACCCAGTACTTC
CAWRPSGPVYTQYF
>TRBJ2-2|-|-|TRBV14
TGTGCCAGCAGCCAAGATCCCCCTAGTATCGTTGCCGGGGAGCTGTTTTTT
CASSQDPPSIVAGELFF
>TRBJ1-1|-|-|TRBV3-1/TRBV3-2
TGTGCCAGCAGCCACACCAGGGGACCTGAAGCTTTCTTT
CASSHTRGPEAFF
>TRBJ2-1|TRBD2|few|TRBV6-5
TGTGCCAGCCGGGGAACTAGCGGGGCCTACAATGAGCAGTTCTTC
CASRGTSGAYNEQFF
>TRBJ2-7|-|once|TRBV6-5
TGTGCCAGCAGCCCCGGGGACTCCTACGAGCAGTACTTC
CASSPGDSYEQYF
>TRBJ1-1|-|-|TRBV19
TGTGCCAGTAGTATAGCTACATACAACACTGAAGCTTTCTTT
CASSIATYNTEAFF
>TRBJ2-3|TRBD1|-|TRBV10-3
TGTGCCATCAGTGAGGGCAGGCGGGGACAGGGGGCGAAAGATACGCAGTATTTT
CAISEGRRGQGAKDTQYF
>TRBJ2-5|-|-|TRBV7-3
TGTGCCAGCAGCTTAACAGGGGCCGGGGAGACCCAGTACTTC
CASSLTGAGETQYF
>TRBJ2-3|-|-|TRBV27
TGTGCCAGCAGTTTAACAGGGAAAGATACGCAGTATTTT
CASSLTGKDTQYF
>TRBJ1-4|-|-|TRBV7-9
TGTGCCAGCAGCTTTCGGGGGCGGGTTGAAAAACTGTTTTTT
CASSFRGRVEKLFF
>TRBJ2-7|-|-|TRBV15
TGTGCCACCAGCAGAGGGGGGGTCTCCTACGAGCAGTACTTC
CATSRGGVSYEQYF
>TRBJ2-1|TRBD1|-|TRBV4-1
TGCGCCAGCAGCCAACCCCGGGGGACAGGGTCAACTAGCTCCTACAATGAGCAGTTCTTC
CASSQPRGTGSTSSYNEQFF
>TRBJ2-1|-|few|TRBV27
TGTGCCAGCAGTCGCTACAATGAGCAGTTCTTC
CASSRYNEQFF
>TRBJ2-1|TRBD2|few|TRBV6-4
TGTGCCAGCAGTGACTCTAGCGGGAGTTACAATGAGCAGTTCTTC
CASSDSSGSYNEQFF
>TRBJ2-7|TRBD2|-|TRBV19
TGTGCCAGTAGTATAGCCCTAGCGGGCTCCTACGAGCAGTACTTC
CASSIALAGSYEQYF
>TRBJ2-5|-|-|TRBV7-9
TGTGCCAGCAGCCCTACCGCAGCCCAAGAGACCCAGTACTTC
CASSPTAAQETQYF
>TRBJ1-6|-|few|TRBV2
TGTGCCAGCAGTGTCTACAGAGATAATTCACCCCTCCACTTT
CASSVYRDNSPLHF
>TRBJ2-2|-|-|TRBV19
TGTGCCAGTAGTATAGTCAAGGGCACCGGGGAGCTGTTTTTT
CASSIVKGTGELFF
>TRBJ2-7|-|medium-sized|TRBV5-6
TGTGCCAGCAGCTCCCTGGGCTACGAGCAGTACTTC
CASSSLGYEQYF
>TRBJ1-1|-|-|TRBV9
TGTGCCAGCAGCGAGTATTTCGGGACCGCCTGGGGCACTGAAGCTTTCTTT
CASSEYFGTAWGTEAFF
>TRBJ1-4|TRBD1|-|TRBV5-1
TGCGCCAGCAGCTTGGTCGGGACAGGGCATGCGGAAAAACTGTTTTTT
CASSLVGTGHAEKLFF
>TRBJ1-1|-|once|TRBV30
TGTGCCGGTAAGGAAGGGCAGAACACTGAAGCTTTCTTT
CAGKEGQNTEAFF
>TRBJ2-7|-|few|TRBV5-1
TGCGCCAGCAGCTTGGTAGGTAACCCCTACGAGCAGTACTTC
CASSLVGNPYEQYF
>TRBJ1-5|-|-|TRBV12-5
TGTGCTAGTGGTTTGGAAATGCAGCCCCAGCATTTT
CASGLEMQPQHF
>TRBJ1-1|-|-|TRBV7-3
TGTGCCAGCAGCGCACAAAACACTGAAGCTTTCTTT
CASSAQNTEAFF
>TRBJ2-3|-|-|TRBV18
TGTGCCAGCTCACCACGGTCCGGGACAACCGGTCCAGATACGCAGTATTTT
CASSPRSGTTGPDTQYF
>TRBJ1-1|-|-|TRBV6-5
TGTGCCAGCAGTTACTCGACCAGGAACACTGAAGCTTTCTTT
CASSYSTRNTEAFF
>TRBJ2-1|TRBD1|-|TRBV7-6
TGTGCCAGCAGCTCAACGGGACAGGACTACAATGAGCAGTTCTTC
CASSSTGQDYNEQFF
>TRBJ2-4|-|once|TRBV5-1
TGCGCCAGCAGCTTGTCGGAGAAGGCGGTAGCCAAAAACATTCAGTACTTC
CASSLSEKAVAKNIQYF